The 15 T cell receptor beta chains reported below all come from one sample, sequenced in a study of shared clonotypes between healthy human individuals. Profiling relied on immunoSEQ multiplex PCR, and the TCRdb table lists in-frame clones only, not all of them. This sample has some 1.5 million clones, with 98% found just once. Sequencing was done on a sample of naive CD4+ T cells sorted from blood. The subset was: CD45RA+ positively selected. These receptors all come from a man aged 25-40 years in good health.

The chain uses TRBV7-2 and TRBJ2-7; D unresolved. The germline CDR1 and CDR2 sequences are SGHTA and FQGNSA. The CDR3 has 14 amino acids. Trimming pared 0 bases from V and 3 bases from J, leaving 9 bases between. The CDR3 spells CASSLAIESYEQYF. The CDR3 coding sequence is TGTGCCAGCAGCTTAGCGATCGAGAGCTACGAGCAGTACTTC.

The chain uses TRBV27 and TRBJ2-1; D is perhaps TRBD1 or TRBD2 (5 bases each). Germline values: CDR1 MNHEY, CDR2 SMNVEV (reference sequence). V was cut by 5 bases and J by 0 bases, with 14 bases left in between. CDR3 length equals 16 residues. CDR3 residues: CASSNPSGRSYNEQFF. CDR3 DNA sequence: TGTGCCAGCAGTAACCCCTCGGGGCGCTCCTACAATGAGCAGTTCTTC.

The chain uses TRBV6-6 and TRBJ2-2, with a tentative D call TRBD1 (6 bases). V was cut by 7 bases and J by 2 bases, with 17 bases left in between. This CDR3 contains 16 residues. CDR1 and CDR2 from the germline V gene are MNHNY and SVGAGI (reference sequence). CDR3 coding DNA: TGTGCCAGCAAAGACGGGACAAAACTTAACACCGGGGAGCTGTTTTTT. Its translation: CASKDGTKLNTGELFF.

This chain uses TRBV4-1 with TRBJ1-5; 9 bases line up with TRBD1. V lost 3 bases and J lost 3; bases outside the gene matches: 3. The germline CDR1 and CDR2 sequences are MGHRA and YSYEKL. The CDR3 totals 15 residues. CDR3 bases: TGCGCCAGCAGCCAGGGGACAGGGAACAATCAGCCCCAGCATTTT. Protein: CASSQGTGNNQPQHF.

V gene TRBV25-1 combines with J gene TRBJ2-3; 8 nucleotides match TRBD2. CDR1 and CDR2 (germline): MGHDK, SYGVNS. The CDR3 length is 12 residues. V gave up 8 bases and J gave up 4 bases; unmatched junction bases: 2. The CDR3 protein is CASGAGADTQYF. The CDR3 DNA follows: TGTGCCAGCGGAGCGGGAGCAGATACGCAGTATTTT.

The chain uses TRBV18 and TRBJ2-3; tentatively, D is TRBD2 (6 bases). The CDR3 is 16 amino acids. The V gene's germline CDR1 is KGHSH and CDR2 LQKENI. The V and J ends lost 6 bases and 2 bases respectively, with 18 bases between them. Here the CDR3 reads CASSLGGGVHTDTQYF. CDR3 DNA sequence: TGTGCCAGCTCCCTCGGCGGAGGGGTCCACACAGATACGCAGTATTTT.

The rearrangement links TRBV28 to TRBJ1-1; the D is unclear. CDR1 is MDHEN and CDR2 is SYDVKM in the germline V gene. The germline V and J ends were trimmed by 2 bases and 1 base, with 5 bases remaining between them. The CDR3 covers 13 residues. The chain's CDR3 is CASSLPANTEAFF. The CDR3 region has the DNA TGTGCCAGCAGTTTACCCGCGAACACTGAAGCTTTCTTT.

The DNA of the CDR3 is TGTGCCAGCAGCCCCGACCACAATGAGCAGTTCTTC. Translating it yields CASSPDHNEQFF. This sequence joins TRBV7-2 and TRBJ2-1; D unclear. Germline V CDR1 and CDR2: SGHTA, FQGNSA. Trimming pared 5 bases from V and 5 bases from J, leaving 7 bases between. This CDR3 is built from 12 residues.

The chain recombines TRBV7-9 with TRBJ2-5; D might be TRBD2 (7 bases). Germline CDR1 and CDR2: SEHNR and FQNEAQ (reference sequence). The CDR3 is 14 amino acids. V dropped 6 bases and J dropped 7 bases, with 18 bases sitting between them. CDR3 sequence: CASSFGGPTSTQYF. The CDR3 DNA sequence: TGTGCCAGCAGTTTCGGGGGGCCCACTTCGACCCAGTACTTC.

CDR3 region: CASSKGTSPDTQYF. The DNA of the CDR3 is TGCGCCAGCAGCAAAGGGACTAGTCCAGATACGCAGTATTTT. The genes are TRBV5-1 and TRBJ2-3, with 8 bases that match TRBD2. Germline V gene lookup returns CDR1 SGHRS and CDR2 YFSETQ. The CDR3 is 14 residues long. Germline trimming cut 4 bases from V and 4 bases from J; bases unmatched to any gene: 5.

V usage is TRBV5-1 and J usage is TRBJ2-2; D unclear. Per the germline V gene, CDR1 is SGHRS and CDR2 is YFSETQ. The CDR3 has 16 amino acids. V was shortened by 4 bases and J by 0 bases, with 13 bases between the two germline ends. CDR3 in amino acids: CASSDLGDANTGELFF. The CDR3 region has the DNA TGCGCCAGCAGCGATCTGGGTGACGCGAACACCGGGGAGCTGTTTTTT.

The J gene is TRBJ2-7, the V gene TRBV6-5, with a possible D match to TRBD1 (6 bases). Germline loops: CDR1 MNHEY, CDR2 SVGAGI. V was shortened by 6 bases and J by 2 bases, with 17 bases between the two germline ends. The CDR3 loop spans 15 amino acids. CDR3 DNA: TGTGCCAGCAGGATCGGACAGCTCAACACCTACGAGCAGTACTTC. Protein sequence: CASRIGQLNTYEQYF.

The chain is built from TRBV5-1 and TRBJ1-2; no reliable D call. Germline V gene sequence: CDR1 SGHRS, CDR2 YFSETQ. Trimming pared 2 bases from V and 2 bases from J, leaving 10 bases between. CDR3 size: 14 residues. The CDR3 region is CASSFRSQNYGYTF. CDR3 sequence (DNA): TGCGCCAGCAGCTTCCGAAGTCAAAACTATGGCTACACCTTC.

The rearrangement uses TRBV14 and TRBJ2-1, with a weak D call TRBD2 (6 bases). The CDR3 loop spans 17 amino acids. Trimming stripped 2 bases from V and 3 bases from J, with 17 bases between. Germline V gene data show CDR1 as SGHDN and CDR2 as FVKESK. CDR3 in DNA: TGTGCCAGCAGCCAACAAATAGGAGGGCCGGGCTACAATGAGCAGTTCTTC. Residues: CASSQQIGGPGYNEQFF.

This clone was picked up one time. Other nucleotide sequences from this sample produce the same CDR3. The chain has TRBV18 and TRBJ2-5; D call uncertain. Trimming pared 6 bases from V and 1 base from J, leaving 3 bases between. The V gene's germline CDR1 is KGHSH and CDR2 LQKENI. This CDR3 is 11 amino acids long. The DNA of the CDR3 is TGTGCCAGCTCGTCCCAAGAGACCCAGTACTTC. Its translation: CASSSQETQYF.